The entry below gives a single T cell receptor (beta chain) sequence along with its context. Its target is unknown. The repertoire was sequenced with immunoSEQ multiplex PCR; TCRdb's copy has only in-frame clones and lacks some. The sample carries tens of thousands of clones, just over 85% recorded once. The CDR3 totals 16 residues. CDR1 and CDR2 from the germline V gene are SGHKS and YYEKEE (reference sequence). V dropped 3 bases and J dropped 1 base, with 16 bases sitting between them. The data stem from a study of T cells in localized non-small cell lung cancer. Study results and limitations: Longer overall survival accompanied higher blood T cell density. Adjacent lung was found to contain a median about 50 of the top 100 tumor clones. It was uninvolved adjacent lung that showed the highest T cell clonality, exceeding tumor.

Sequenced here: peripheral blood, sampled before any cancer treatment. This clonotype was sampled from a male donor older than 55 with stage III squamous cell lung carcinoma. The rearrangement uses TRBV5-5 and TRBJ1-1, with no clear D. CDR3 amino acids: CASSSQISSGNTEAFF. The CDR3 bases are TGTGCCAGCAGCTCCCAAATATCCAGCGGGAACACTGAAGCTTTCTTT.